This TCR beta chain was sequenced during a study of early T cells in non-severe SARS-CoV-2 infection. Each CDR3 protein gets one entry after TCRdb re-called the 5' RACE reads with MiXCR. The sample lists about 69,000 distinct CDR3 sequences; around 4.2% were seen once. This clonotype was counted only a few times. The CDR3 has 14 amino acids. Germline V CDR1 and CDR2: LGHDT, YNNKEL (reference sequence). V gave up 4 bases and J gave up 5 bases, with 13 bases separating them. The J gene is TRBJ2-3, the V gene TRBV3-1; possibly TRBD1 for D (6 bases). The clonotype was recovered from an adult who was a healthcare worker with PCR-confirmed SARS-CoV-2 infection or an uninfected control (not recorded which). The donor label of this sample is uncertain. Source: whole blood, taken at baseline. CDR3 nucleotide sequence: TGTGCCAGCAGCCCGGGACGCAGGGGAGATACGCAGTATTTT. Its translation: CASSPGRRGDTQYF.